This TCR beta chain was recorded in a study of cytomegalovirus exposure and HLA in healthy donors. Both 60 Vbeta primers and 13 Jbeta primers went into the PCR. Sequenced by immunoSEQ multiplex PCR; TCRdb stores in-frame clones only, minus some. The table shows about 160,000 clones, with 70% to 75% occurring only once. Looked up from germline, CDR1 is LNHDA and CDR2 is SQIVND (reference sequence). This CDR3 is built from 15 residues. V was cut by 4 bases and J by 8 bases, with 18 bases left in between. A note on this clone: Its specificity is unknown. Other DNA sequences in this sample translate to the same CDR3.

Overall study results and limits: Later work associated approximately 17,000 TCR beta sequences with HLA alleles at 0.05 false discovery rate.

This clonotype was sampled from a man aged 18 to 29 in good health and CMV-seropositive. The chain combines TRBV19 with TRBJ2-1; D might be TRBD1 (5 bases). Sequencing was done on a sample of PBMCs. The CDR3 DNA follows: TGTGCCAGTAGTAAGGAAGGGGCTCTTAGCTATGAGCAGTTCTTC. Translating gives CASSKEGALSYEQFF. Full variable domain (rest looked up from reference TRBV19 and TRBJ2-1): DGGITQSPKYLFRKEGQNVTLSCEQNLNHDAMYWYRQDPGQGLRLIYYSQIVNDFQKGDIAEGYSVSREKKESFPLTVTSAQKNPTAFYLCASSKEGALSYEQFFGPGTRLTVL.